Reported below is one T cell receptor beta chain. These data are taken from a study of technical replicates of blood from a few donors. Data came from immunoSEQ multiplex PCR; TCRdb stores just in-frame clones and leaves some out. The data contain about 80,000 clones, around 92% of them seen just once; the ten biggest clones take up 0.35% to 0.5%. CDR3 size: 13 residues. Germline V gives CDR1 MNHEY, CDR2 SVGAGI. Trimming cost V 6 bases and J 3 bases, with 11 bases left between them. The chain combines TRBV6-5 with TRBJ1-2, with D perhaps TRBD1 (5 bases). The clonotype comes from a human donor in good health. Sequenced sample: T cells isolated from PBMCs. CDR3 in amino acids: CASRQALDYGYTF. The CDR3 coding sequence is TGTGCCAGCAGACAGGCATTAGACTATGGCTACACCTTC.